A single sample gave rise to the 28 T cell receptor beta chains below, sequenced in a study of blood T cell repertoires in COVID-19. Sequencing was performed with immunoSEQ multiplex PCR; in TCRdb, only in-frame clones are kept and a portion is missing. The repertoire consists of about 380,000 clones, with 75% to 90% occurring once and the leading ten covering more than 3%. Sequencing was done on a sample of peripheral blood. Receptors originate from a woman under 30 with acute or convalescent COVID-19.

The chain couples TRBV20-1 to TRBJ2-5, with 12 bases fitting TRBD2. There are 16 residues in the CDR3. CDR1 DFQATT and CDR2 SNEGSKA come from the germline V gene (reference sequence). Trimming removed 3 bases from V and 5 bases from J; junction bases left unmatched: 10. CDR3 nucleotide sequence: TGCAGTGCTAGTAGGGCTAGCGGGGGGGCCGGGGAGACCCAGTACTTC. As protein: CSASRASGGAGETQYF.

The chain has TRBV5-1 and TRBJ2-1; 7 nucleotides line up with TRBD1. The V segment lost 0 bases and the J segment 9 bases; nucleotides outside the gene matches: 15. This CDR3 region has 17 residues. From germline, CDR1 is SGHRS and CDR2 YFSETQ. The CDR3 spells CASSLGPGGQPFAEQFF. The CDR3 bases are TGCGCCAGCAGCTTGGGTCCTGGGGGACAGCCCTTTGCTGAGCAGTTCTTC.

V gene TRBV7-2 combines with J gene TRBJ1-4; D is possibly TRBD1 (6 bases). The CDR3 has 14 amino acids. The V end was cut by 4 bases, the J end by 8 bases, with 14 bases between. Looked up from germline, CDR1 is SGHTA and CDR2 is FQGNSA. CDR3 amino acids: CASSSPFTGEKLFF. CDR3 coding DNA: TGTGCCAGCAGCTCCCCATTCACAGGGGAAAAACTGTTTTTT.

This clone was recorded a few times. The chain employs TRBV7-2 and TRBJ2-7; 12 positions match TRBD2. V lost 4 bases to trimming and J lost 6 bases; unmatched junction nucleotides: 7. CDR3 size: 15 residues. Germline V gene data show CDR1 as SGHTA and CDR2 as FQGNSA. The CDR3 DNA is TGTGCCAGCAGCTACCTAGCGGGAGGGCACCTCGAGCAGTACTTC. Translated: CASSYLAGGHLEQYF. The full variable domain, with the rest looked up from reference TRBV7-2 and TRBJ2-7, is GAGVSQSPSNKVTEKGKDVELRCDPISGHTALYWYRQSLGQGLEFLIYFQGNSAPDKSGLPSDRFSAERTGGSVSTLTIQRTQQEDSAVYLCASSYLAGGHLEQYFGPGTRLTVT.

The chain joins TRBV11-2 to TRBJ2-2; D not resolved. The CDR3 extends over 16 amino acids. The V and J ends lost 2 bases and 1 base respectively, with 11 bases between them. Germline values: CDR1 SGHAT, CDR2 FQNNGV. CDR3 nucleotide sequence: TGTGCCAGCAGCTTATCTCGTGGCCGGAACACCGGGGAGCTGTTTTTT. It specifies CASSLSRGRNTGELFF.

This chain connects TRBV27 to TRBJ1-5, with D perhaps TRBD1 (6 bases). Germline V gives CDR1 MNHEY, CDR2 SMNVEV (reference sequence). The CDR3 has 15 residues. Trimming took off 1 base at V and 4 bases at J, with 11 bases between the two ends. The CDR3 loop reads CASSLYNRANQPQHF. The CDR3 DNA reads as TGTGCCAGCAGTTTATACAACAGGGCAAATCAGCCCCAGCATTTT.

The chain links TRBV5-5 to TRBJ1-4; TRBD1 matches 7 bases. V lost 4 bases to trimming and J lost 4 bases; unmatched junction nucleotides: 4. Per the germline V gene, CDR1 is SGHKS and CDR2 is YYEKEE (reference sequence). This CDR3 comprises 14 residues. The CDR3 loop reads CASSEPGGNEKLFF. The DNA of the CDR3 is TGTGCCAGCAGCGAGCCAGGGGGTAATGAAAAACTGTTTTTT.

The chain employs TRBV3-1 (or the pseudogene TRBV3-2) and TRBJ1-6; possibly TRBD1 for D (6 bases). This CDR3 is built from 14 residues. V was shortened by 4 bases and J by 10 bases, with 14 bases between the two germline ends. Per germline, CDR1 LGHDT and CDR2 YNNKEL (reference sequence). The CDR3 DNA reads TGTGCCAGCAGCCCTACAGGGCTGGGCTCACCCCTCCACTTT. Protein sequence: CASSPTGLGSPLHF.

CDR3 in amino acids: CASSLGLAGAGYEQYF. The DNA of the CDR3 is TGTGCCAGCAGCTTAGGGCTAGCGGGAGCCGGGTACGAGCAGTACTTC. The rearrangement uses TRBV11-2 and TRBJ2-7, with TRBD2 matching 10 bases. The germline CDR1 and CDR2 sequences are SGHAT and FQNNGV. Germline trimming cut 1 base from V and 4 bases from J; bases unmatched to any gene: 7. The CDR3 extends over 16 amino acids.

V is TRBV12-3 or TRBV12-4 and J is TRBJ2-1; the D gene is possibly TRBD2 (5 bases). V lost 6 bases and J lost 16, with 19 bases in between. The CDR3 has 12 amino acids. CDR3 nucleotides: TGTGCCAGCAGATCGGAAGGGAGCCACACCTTCTTC. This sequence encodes CASRSEGSHTFF.

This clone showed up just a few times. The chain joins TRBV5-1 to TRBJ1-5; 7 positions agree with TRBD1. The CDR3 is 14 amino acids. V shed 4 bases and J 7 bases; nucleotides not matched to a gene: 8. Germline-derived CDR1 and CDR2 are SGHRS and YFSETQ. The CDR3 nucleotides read TGCGCCAGCAGCACAGGGGAGACAGGGCAGCCCCAGCATTTT. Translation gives CASSTGETGQPQHF.

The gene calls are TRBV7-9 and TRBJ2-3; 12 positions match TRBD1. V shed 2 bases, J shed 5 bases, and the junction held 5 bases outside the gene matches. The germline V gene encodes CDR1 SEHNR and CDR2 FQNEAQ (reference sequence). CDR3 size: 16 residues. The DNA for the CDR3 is TGTGCCAGCAGCTTATCCGGGACAGGGGGCCTAGATACGCAGTATTTT. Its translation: CASSLSGTGGLDTQYF.

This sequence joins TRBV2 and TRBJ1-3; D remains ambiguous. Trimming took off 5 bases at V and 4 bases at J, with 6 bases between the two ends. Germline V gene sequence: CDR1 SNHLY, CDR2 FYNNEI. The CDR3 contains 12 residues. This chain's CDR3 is CASSRYGNTIYF. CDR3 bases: TGTGCCAGCAGTCGCTACGGAAACACCATATATTTT.

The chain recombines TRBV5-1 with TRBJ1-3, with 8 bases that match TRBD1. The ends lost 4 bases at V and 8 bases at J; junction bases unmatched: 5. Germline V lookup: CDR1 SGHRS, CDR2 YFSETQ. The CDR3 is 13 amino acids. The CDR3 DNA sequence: TGCGCCAGCAGCCAGGACAGGGCGGACACCATATATTTT. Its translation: CASSQDRADTIYF.

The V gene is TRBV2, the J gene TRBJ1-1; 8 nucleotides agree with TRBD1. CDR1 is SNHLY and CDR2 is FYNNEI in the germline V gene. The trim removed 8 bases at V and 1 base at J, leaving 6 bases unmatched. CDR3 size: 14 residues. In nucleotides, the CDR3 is TGTGCCAGCTTGCAGGGGGCCGGGAACACTGAAGCTTTCTTT. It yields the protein CASLQGAGNTEAFF.

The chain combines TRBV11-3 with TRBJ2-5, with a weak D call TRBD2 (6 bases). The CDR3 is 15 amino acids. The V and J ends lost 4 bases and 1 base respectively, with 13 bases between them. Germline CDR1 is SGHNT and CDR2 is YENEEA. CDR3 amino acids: CASSSAGRGQETQYF. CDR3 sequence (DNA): TGTGCCAGCAGCTCCGCCGGGCGGGGCCAAGAGACCCAGTACTTC.

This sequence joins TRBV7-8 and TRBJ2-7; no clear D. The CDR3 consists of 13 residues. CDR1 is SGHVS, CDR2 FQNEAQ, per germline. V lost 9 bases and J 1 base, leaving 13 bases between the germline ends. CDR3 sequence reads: CASAVRSSYEQYF. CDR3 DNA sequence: TGTGCCAGTGCGGTCCGAAGTTCCTACGAGCAGTACTTC.

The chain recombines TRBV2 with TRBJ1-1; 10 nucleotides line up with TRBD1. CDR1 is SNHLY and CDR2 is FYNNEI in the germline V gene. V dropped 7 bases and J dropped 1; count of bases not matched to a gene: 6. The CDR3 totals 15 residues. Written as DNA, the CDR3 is TGTGCCAGCAAGAGACAGGGGGCAGGGAACACTGAAGCTTTCTTT. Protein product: CASKRQGAGNTEAFF.

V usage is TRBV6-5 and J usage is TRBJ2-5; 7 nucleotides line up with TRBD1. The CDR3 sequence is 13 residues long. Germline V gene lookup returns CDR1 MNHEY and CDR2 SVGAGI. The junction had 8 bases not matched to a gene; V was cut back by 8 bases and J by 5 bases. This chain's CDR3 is CASGRQGTETQYF. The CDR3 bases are TGTGCCAGCGGACGACAGGGTACGGAGACCCAGTACTTC.

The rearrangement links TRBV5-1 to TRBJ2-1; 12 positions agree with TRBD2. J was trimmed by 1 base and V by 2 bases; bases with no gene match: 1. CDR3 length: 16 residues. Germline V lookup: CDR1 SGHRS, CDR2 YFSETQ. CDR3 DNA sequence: TGCGCCAGCAGCTTCGGACTAGCGGGGTCCTACAATGAGCAGTTCTTC. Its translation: CASSFGLAGSYNEQFF.

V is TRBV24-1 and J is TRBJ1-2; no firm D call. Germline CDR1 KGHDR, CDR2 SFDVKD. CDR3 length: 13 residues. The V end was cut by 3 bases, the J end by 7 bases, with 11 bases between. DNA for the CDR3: TGTGCCACCAGTGATCCGGGATATCGTGGCTACACCTTC. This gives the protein CATSDPGYRGYTF.

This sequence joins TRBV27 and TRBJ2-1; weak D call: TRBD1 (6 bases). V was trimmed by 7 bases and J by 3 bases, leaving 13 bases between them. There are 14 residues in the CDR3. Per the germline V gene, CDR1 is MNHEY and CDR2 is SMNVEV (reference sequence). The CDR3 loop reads CASKVGGFYNEQFF. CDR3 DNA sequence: TGTGCCAGCAAGGTAGGGGGATTCTACAATGAGCAGTTCTTC.

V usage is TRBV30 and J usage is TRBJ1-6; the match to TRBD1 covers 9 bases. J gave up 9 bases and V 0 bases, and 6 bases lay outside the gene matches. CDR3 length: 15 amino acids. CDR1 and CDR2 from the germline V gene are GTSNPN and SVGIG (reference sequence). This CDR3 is CAWSVRDRASSPLHF. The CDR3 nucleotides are TGTGCCTGGAGTGTACGGGACAGGGCGAGTTCACCCCTCCACTTT. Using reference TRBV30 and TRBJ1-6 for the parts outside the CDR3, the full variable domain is SQTIHQWPATLVQPVGSPLSLECTVEGTSNPNLYWYRQAAGRGLQLLFYSVGIGQISSEVPQNLSASRPQDRQFILSSKKLLLSDSGFYLCAWSVRDRASSPLHFGNGTRLTVT.

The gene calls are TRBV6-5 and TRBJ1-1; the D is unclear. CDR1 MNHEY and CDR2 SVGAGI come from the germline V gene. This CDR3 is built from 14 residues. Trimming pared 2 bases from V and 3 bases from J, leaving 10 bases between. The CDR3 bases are TGTGCCAGCAGTTACGGCGGAGGGTACACTGAAGCTTTCTTT. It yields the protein CASSYGGGYTEAFF.

CDR3 DNA: TGTGCCAGCAGCCGGACAGGGGGGATAGGAAACACCATATATTTT. Its translation is CASSRTGGIGNTIYF. The V gene is TRBV7-8, the J gene TRBJ1-3; 10 nucleotides match TRBD1. V gave up 5 bases and J gave up 4 bases; unmatched junction bases: 5. The CDR3 is made up of 15 amino acids. CDR1 is SGHVS and CDR2 is FQNEAQ in the germline V gene. The variable domain in full, completed from reference TRBV7-8 and TRBJ1-3, reads GAGVSQSPRYKVAKRGQDVALRCDPISGHVSLFWYQQALGQGPEFLTYFQNEAQLDKSGLPSDRFFAERPEGSVSTLKIQRTQQEDSAVYLCASSRTGGIGNTIYFGEGSWLTVV.

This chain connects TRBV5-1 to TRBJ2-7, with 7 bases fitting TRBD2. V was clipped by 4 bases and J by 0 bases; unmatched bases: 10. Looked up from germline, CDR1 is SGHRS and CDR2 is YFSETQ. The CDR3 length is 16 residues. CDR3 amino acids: CASSDGDYPSSYEQYF. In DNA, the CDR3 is TGCGCCAGCAGCGACGGGGACTACCCTAGCTCCTACGAGCAGTACTTC.

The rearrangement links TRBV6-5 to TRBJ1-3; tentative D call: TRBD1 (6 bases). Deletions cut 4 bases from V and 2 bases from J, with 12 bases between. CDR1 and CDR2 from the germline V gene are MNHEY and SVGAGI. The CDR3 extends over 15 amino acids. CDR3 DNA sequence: TGTGCCAGCAGTTTGGGGGGGGCGGCTGGAAACACCATATATTTT. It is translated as CASSLGGAAGNTIYF.

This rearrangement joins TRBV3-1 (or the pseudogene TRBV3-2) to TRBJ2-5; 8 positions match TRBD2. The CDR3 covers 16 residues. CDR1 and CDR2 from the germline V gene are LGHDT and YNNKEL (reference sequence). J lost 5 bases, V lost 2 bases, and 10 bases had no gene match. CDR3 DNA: TGTGCCAGCAGCCAACCCCGGGGGGGAGATCGGGAGACCCAGTACTTC. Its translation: CASSQPRGGDRETQYF.